The 29 T cell receptor beta chains listed next were all sequenced from one sample in a study of tumor-infiltrating lymphocytes in primary liver carcinoma. RNA isolated from unsorted whole blood supplied the blood RNA, with germline DNA also extracted. The authors made TCR beta cDNA from 500 to 600 ng total RNA with a constant-region primer. Libraries for TCR beta were built through three nested multiplex PCR rounds, which together made up a slightly modified ARM-PCR procedure. The first two PCR rounds, around 10 cycles each, used TRBV1-TRBV30 forward primers and a C-beta reverse primer. Each CDR3 protein gets one entry after TCRdb re-called the multiplex PCR reads with MiXCR. The table lists 300,000 to 350,000 distinct CDR3 sequences, 65% of them singletons, with 5% to 6.5% in the top ten. The specimen sequenced was peripheral blood. These receptors were obtained from a man aged 35 to 55 with primary liver carcinoma and hepatitis B virus infection.

The V call is TRBV11-2, the J call TRBJ2-3; 10 bases are a match to TRBD2. The CDR3 spans 17 residues. The J segment lost 4 bases and the V segment lost 7 bases, leaving 14 bases of the junction unmatched. Germline values: CDR1 SGHAT, CDR2 FQNNGV. The CDR3 DNA follows: TGTGCCAGCAATCCTACCCCTAGCGGGAGTAACGCAGATACGCAGTATTTT. The encoded protein is CASNPTPSGSNADTQYF.

A word on this clonotype: Compared with germline, one end of the junction differs, possibly owing to a read error. This chain links TRBV28 with TRBJ1-5; possible D gene TRBD1, 6 bases. The CDR3 spans 17 residues. The V gene's germline CDR1 is MDHEN and CDR2 SYDVKM. The CDR3 sequence: CASSPIEGGTINQAQHF. The CDR3 DNA reads TGTGCCAGCAGTCCTATCGAGGGCGGGACAATCAATCAGGCCCAGCATTTT. The full variable domain, its missing parts supplied by reference TRBV28 and TRBJ1-5, is DVKVTQSSRYLVKRTGEKVFLECVQDMDHENMFWYRQDPGLGLRLIYFSYDVKMKEKGDIPEGYSVSREKKERFSLILESASTNQTSMYLCASSPIEGGTINQAQHFGDGTRLSIL.

Comments on this clonotype: One end of the junction does not line up with germline, which may come from a read error. The chain uses TRBV11-2 and TRBJ2-7; D may be TRBD2 (5 bases). Per germline, CDR1 SGHAT and CDR2 FQNNGV. The CDR3 is made up of 12 amino acids. The CDR3 nucleotides are TGTGCCAGCAGCTTAGGCGGGTACGGGCAGTACTTC. Its protein product is CASSLGGYGQYF.

As concerns this clonotype: A read error may be the cause here, since a much bigger clone is one base away. The V gene is TRBV6-5, the J gene TRBJ1-5; D uncertain. There are 13 residues in the CDR3. CDR1 and CDR2 from the germline V gene are MNHEY and SVGAGI. As DNA, the CDR3 is TGTGCCAGAAGTTTTCTGCCGGGCCAGCCCCAGCATTTT. Protein product: CARSFLPGQPQHF.

In regard to this clonotype: A single base separates this from a much larger clone, so it may be a read error. The chain links TRBV5-4 to TRBJ2-5; tentatively, D is TRBD1 (7 bases). V lost 3 bases, J lost 7 bases, and 16 bases lay in between. The CDR3 is made up of 14 amino acids. Germline assignment: CDR1 SGHNT and CDR2 YYREEE (reference sequence). The CDR3 is CASSWRDREVTQYF. Written as DNA, the CDR3 is TGTGCCAGCAGCTGGAGGGACAGAGAAGTGACCCAGTACTTC. The full variable domain, its missing parts supplied by reference TRBV5-4 and TRBJ2-5, is ETGVTQSPTHLIKTRGQQVTLRCSSQSGHNTVSWYQQALGQGPQFIFQYYREEENGRGNFPPRFSGLQFPNYSSELNVNALELDDSALYLCASSWRDREVTQYFGPGTRLLVL.

With regard to this clonotype: One end of the junction varies from germline; a read error may be responsible. The chain combines TRBV11-2 with TRBJ1-5, with D perhaps matching TRBD1 (6 bases). The germline gives CDR1 SGHAT, CDR2 FQNNGV. This CDR3 is built from 15 residues. This chain's CDR3 is CVSSLGGGGGQPQHF. The DNA of the CDR3 is TGTGTCAGCAGCTTAGGTGGAGGGGGAGGTCAGCCCCAGCATTTT.

To note about this clonotype: Just one base apart from a much larger clone, this may be a read error. The chain has TRBV6-6 and TRBJ2-5, with 10 bases fitting TRBD2. Germline CDR1 is MNHNY and CDR2 is SVGAGI (reference sequence). The CDR3 runs to 15 residues. The CDR3 coding sequence is TGTGCCAGCAGTCCCACCGGGACTAGCGTCGAGACCCAGTGCTTC. Its translation is CASSPTGTSVETQCF.

Turning to this clonotype: A much larger clonotype is one base distant, so this may be a read error. The chain joins TRBV29-1 to TRBJ2-3, with a weak D call TRBD2 (6 bases). The germline V gene encodes CDR1 SQVTM and CDR2 ANQGSEA. The V end was cut by 5 bases, the J end by 6 bases, with 36 bases between. The CDR3 is made up of 20 amino acids. CDR3 in amino acids: CSVNRVISVGETRPGDTQYF. CDR3 sequence (DNA): TGCAGCGTTAATCGAGTTATCTCAGTGGGCGAGACTAGGCCAGGGGATACGCAGTATTTT.

This chain uses TRBV4-1 with TRBJ2-3, with 11 bases lining up with TRBD2. J lost 4 bases, V lost 3 bases, and 12 bases had no gene match. The CDR3 length is 18 residues. Germline lookup yields CDR1 MGHRA and CDR2 YSYEKL. CDR3 protein: CASSHFIDPGLAADTQYF. CDR3 DNA sequence: TGCGCCAGCAGCCACTTCATCGATCCGGGACTAGCGGCAGATACGCAGTATTTT.

The V gene is TRBV20-1, the J gene TRBJ1-2; 9 nucleotides agree with TRBD1. The CDR3 loop spans 12 amino acids. From germline, CDR1 is DFQATT and CDR2 SNEGSKA (reference sequence). V dropped 8 bases and J dropped 7; count of bases not matched to a gene: 8. In DNA, the CDR3 is TGCAGTCCCGGGGACAGGGAGGGTGGCTACACCTTC. As protein: CSPGDREGGYTF.

About this clonotype: A much larger clonotype is one base distant, so this may be a read error. The V call is TRBV6-2 or TRBV6-3, the J call TRBJ2-7, with D hard to call. The CDR3 runs 13 residues. The germline CDR1 and CDR2 sequences are MNHEY and SVGEGT. The V and J ends lost 6 bases and 3 bases respectively, with 12 bases between them. Here the CDR3 DNA reads TGTGCCAGCAGGTCAAGGGAAAACTACGAGCAGTACTTC. It translates to CASRSRENYEQYF.

In the case of this clonotype: It may be a read error: a sequence one base away is much more abundant. This CDR3 reads CASSCSGFSKVDTQYF. Written as DNA, the CDR3 is TGTGCCAGCAGCTGCTCTGGGTTTTCTAAAGTGGATACGCAGTATTTT. The chain has TRBV5-5 and TRBJ2-3; D unresolved. CDR1 and CDR2 from the germline V gene are SGHKS and YYEKEE (reference sequence). Trimming removed 3 bases at V and 6 bases at J, with 20 bases between. This CDR3 region has 16 residues.

This clonotype was recorded once. One base away lies a much larger clone, so this may be a sequencing read error. The final CDR3 position lacks the conserved phenylalanine or tryptophan, pointing to a likely read error. The CDR3 DNA reads as TGTGCCAGCAGCCCCTCCGGGACTAGCGGGAGAAGGGGCGAGCAGTACCTC. Translating it yields CASSPSGTSGRRGEQYL. The chain couples TRBV5-5 to TRBJ2-7; 14 bases line up with TRBD2. J gave up 6 bases and V 4 bases, and 12 bases lay outside the gene matches. This CDR3 comprises 17 residues. Per germline, CDR1 SGHKS and CDR2 YYEKEE (reference sequence).

Comments on this clonotype: At one boundary the junction diverges from the germline segment, which might be a read error. The chain combines TRBV11-2 with TRBJ1-2, with 10 positions matching TRBD1. From germline, CDR1 is SGHAT and CDR2 FQNNGV. The CDR3 is made up of 14 amino acids. CDR3 coding DNA: TGTGCTAGCAGCTCTCGACAGGGGGCAGGTGACTACACCTTC. Amino acids: CASSSRQGAGDYTF. The variable domain in full, with the rest retrieved from reference TRBV11-2 and TRBJ1-2, is EAGVAQSPRYKIIEKRQSVAFWCNPISGHATLYWYQQILGQGPKLLIQFQNNGVVDDSQLPKDRFSAERLKGVDSTLKIQPAKLEDSAVYLCASSSRQGAGDYTFGSGTRLTVV.

This clonotype has a count of ten or more. One end of the junction is discordant with germline, which a read error may explain. The chain has TRBV4-1 and TRBJ1-6; 7 bases fit TRBD1. Germline assignment: CDR1 MGHRA and CDR2 YSYEKL. The CDR3 has 15 residues. CDR3 residues: CASRQGGTVNSPLHF. In nucleotides, the CDR3 is TGCGCCAGCAGACAAGGAGGGACAGTCAATTCACCCCTCCACTTT.

The rearrangement links TRBV30 to TRBJ1-5; 7 bases align to TRBD1. V lost 5 bases to trimming and J lost 0 bases; unmatched junction nucleotides: 7. The CDR3 runs to 15 residues. CDR1 and CDR2 (germline): GTSNPN, SVGIG (reference sequence). The CDR3 nucleotides read TGTGCCTGGGATCGTGGGACAGATAGCAATCAGCCCCAGCATTTT. Translating it yields CAWDRGTDSNQPQHF.

In the case of this clonotype: Germline and junction disagree at one end, which may indicate a read error. V gene TRBV28 combines with J gene TRBJ2-7; no clear D. Per the germline V gene, CDR1 is MDHEN and CDR2 is SYDVKM. The CDR3 sequence is 11 residues long. CDR3 protein: CAIGRSYGQYF. The CDR3 DNA is TGTGCCATTGGGCGGAGCTACGGGCAGTACTTC.

This clonotype has a count of ten or more. The V and J genes are TRBV6-2 or TRBV6-3 and TRBJ1-1; D unresolved. The V gene lost 7 bases and the J gene lost 0 bases, with 15 bases spanning the gap. The CDR3 consists of 15 residues. The V gene's germline CDR1 is MNHEY and CDR2 SVGEGT. CDR3 coding DNA: TGTGCCAGCACCCTGAGAAGCGTCATGAACACTGAAGCTTTCTTT. It codes for CASTLRSVMNTEAFF.

At least ten counts were recorded for this clonotype. The J gene is TRBJ1-2, the V gene TRBV29-1; 11 positions agree with TRBD1. Looked up from germline, CDR1 is SQVTM and CDR2 is ANQGSEA. This CDR3 is 17 amino acids long. V gave up 4 bases and J gave up 6 bases; unmatched junction bases: 16. The CDR3 region is CSVALSGTGGIWNGYTF. CDR3 DNA sequence: TGCAGCGTTGCATTATCCGGGACAGGGGGGATTTGGAATGGCTACACCTTC.

V gene TRBV5-4 combines with J gene TRBJ2-3, with 7 bases lining up with TRBD2. Germline V CDR1 and CDR2: SGHNT, YYREEE (reference sequence). V lost 0 bases to trimming and J lost 2 bases; unmatched junction nucleotides: 6. This CDR3 region has 16 residues. The CDR3 sequence is CASSLAREANTDTQYF. The CDR3 DNA follows: TGTGCCAGCAGCTTGGCCCGGGAGGCAAACACAGATACGCAGTATTTT.

The V gene is TRBV10-2, the J gene TRBJ2-6, with a weak D call TRBD2 (5 bases). The CDR3 loop spans 17 amino acids. Germline lookup yields CDR1 WSHSY and CDR2 SAAADI. V was pared by 3 bases and J by 0 bases, with 12 bases between. The CDR3 region has the DNA TGCGCCAGCAGTGACCTAGAGGGTGTCTCTGGGGCCAACGTCCTGACTTTC. Its protein product is CASSDLEGVSGANVLTF.

The chain links TRBV24-1 to TRBJ2-1; D is possibly TRBD1 (5 bases). The V gene's germline CDR1 is KGHDR and CDR2 SFDVKD. Trimming removed 9 bases at V and 8 bases at J, with 13 bases between. The CDR3 is 12 amino acids. This chain's CDR3 is CATEGVIDEQFF. The CDR3 coding sequence is TGTGCCACCGAAGGGGTAATAGATGAGCAGTTCTTC.

In regard to this clonotype: Here the CDR3 omits its conserved ending phenylalanine or tryptophan, so a read error is the likely source. The chain couples TRBV5-5 to TRBJ1-6; perhaps TRBD1 as D (6 bases). V was pared by 1 base and J by 7 bases, with 12 bases between. This CDR3 contains 15 residues. CDR1 is SGHKS and CDR2 is YYEKEE in the germline V gene (reference sequence). CDR3 residues: CASSLQWDINSPLHL. CDR3 bases: TGTGCCAGCAGCTTGCAATGGGACATCAATTCACCCCTCCACCTT.

Comments on this clonotype: This clone may be a read error of a much larger clone one base away. The rearrangement joins TRBV4-1 to TRBJ2-5; D uncertain. Germline CDR1 MGHRA, CDR2 YSYEKL. The CDR3 has 13 amino acids. The CDR3 DNA reads TGCGTCAGCAGCCAAAACACTCCCGAGACCCAGTACTTC. Its protein is CVSSQNTPETQYF.

This clonotype was detected only a few times. V usage is TRBV5-6 and J usage is TRBJ1-3, with D perhaps TRBD1 (6 bases). The CDR3 runs 17 residues. CDR1 is SGHDT and CDR2 is YYEEEE in the germline V gene. The ends were cut back, 0 bases at V and 0 bases at J, with 13 bases in the middle. The CDR3 sequence is CASSLVDSPLSGNTIYF. CDR3 nucleotides: TGTGCCAGCAGCTTGGTGGACAGCCCCCTCTCTGGAAACACCATATATTTT.

V gene TRBV10-3 combines with J gene TRBJ1-2, with D uncertain. There are 14 residues in the CDR3. Trimming stripped 4 bases from V and 0 bases from J, with 9 bases between. From germline, CDR1 is ENHRY and CDR2 SYGVKD. The DNA of the CDR3 is TGTGCCATCAGTGTTACCACTTCTAACTATGGCTACACCTTC. This codes for CAISVTTSNYGYTF.

Remarks on this clonotype: This may be a read error: a much more frequent sequence differs by one nucleotide. The gene calls are TRBV6-2 or TRBV6-3 and TRBJ2-3; 12 positions agree with TRBD2. Germline V CDR1 and CDR2: MNHEY, SVGEGT. The CDR3 runs 17 residues. V shed 4 bases, J shed 1 base, and the junction held 6 bases outside the gene matches. CDR3 bases: TGTGCCAGCAGTTCCGGACTAGCGGGAACCCGCACAGATACGCAGTATTTT. It codes for CASSSGLAGTRTDTQYF.

The chain carries TRBV5-4 and TRBJ2-3; maybe TRBD2 (5 bases). Germline CDR1 and CDR2: SGHNT and YYREEE (reference sequence). The CDR3 has 17 amino acids. Trimming pared 4 bases from V and 6 bases from J, leaving 24 bases between. The CDR3 nucleotides read TGTGCCAGCAGCCCTAAGTTAGTAAGCGGAAGAGTGGATACGCAGTATTTT. It encodes CASSPKLVSGRVDTQYF.

This clonotype came up many times. The J gene is TRBJ2-2, the V gene TRBV4-2; 8 positions match TRBD2. CDR1 and CDR2 (germline): LGHNA, YNFKEQ. The V and J ends lost 7 bases and 6 bases, in that order; junction bases with no gene match: 10. The CDR3 sequence is 15 residues long. The CDR3 loop is CASTNSGEGAGELFF. The CDR3 nucleotides are TGTGCCAGCACCAATAGCGGGGAGGGGGCCGGGGAGCTGTTTTTT.